This T cell receptor (beta chain) was sequenced in a study of T cell responses to AZD1222 COVID-19 vaccine (dated by TCRdb to the early 2020s). Regarding the complete study: A total of under 250 trial participants underwent TCR sequencing, of whom under 220 had received two doses of AZD1222 and around 25 had received two doses of the MenACWY control vaccine. Enrollment into the trials was organized by age into subgroups of 18-55, 56-69 and 70-plus years, and those subgroups contained roughly 140, 27 and 60 TCR-sequenced participants, respectively.

The sample's time point, from its label and the paper: about 28 days (+/-7) after the second vaccine dose. AZD1222 recipients whose second dose came at about 4 weeks and those whose second dose came at about 12 weeks were combined into one group, since spike-specific TCR depth and breadth did not differ between the two schedules. Samples from vaccinated people were obtained from the UK trials COV001 and COV002, which included a single-blind randomized controlled phase 2/3 trial of AZD1222 (ChAdOx1 nCoV-19) in healthy adults. For TCRbeta chain sequencing, PBMC samples were collected from trial participants at day 0 and at day 28 after the second dose. The CDR3 regions of human TCRbeta chains were analyzed by immunosequencing. The authors processed their data as follows. Repertoire TCRs were checked for matches against a reference library of SARS-CoV-2-specific TCRs that had been generated using the MIRA antigen-specificity platform. Breadth was defined as the fraction of unique TCRs that were SARS-CoV-2-associated, and depth was defined as the fraction of total T cells that were SARS-CoV-2-associated. Using the MIRA data, every spike-specific TCR was mapped to the spike region that the TCR reacted to and assigned to either a CD4 or a CD8 class. Log10-transformed breadth and depth values were compared by one-way ANOVA with Sidak's multiple comparisons tests. In its TCRdb copy, this immuneACCESS table keeps in-frame sequences only and misses some clones. Where compared with another copy, unresolved V genes explain less than half of these, and the others have no known cause. V, J and clone size reflect that table, while D and trimming were determined from the DNA. Here the sample has fewer than 200,000 clones; 90% to 95% occur a single time. More than 1.5% of the sample belongs to the ten largest clones.

The research as a whole found: A significant rise in spike-specific TCR breadth and depth was observed after two AZD1222 doses relative to day 0 and relative to MenACWY recipients. Participants were mostly white British, with more females than males. The authors suggested clonal diversity may have been underestimated. Conclusions about previously exposed vaccinees are limited because only six or seven AZD1222 recipients were SARS-CoV-2 seropositive at baseline. The whole spike protein was spanned by vaccine-associated CD4 TCRs, and dominant responses were seen in regions 160-218 and 743-854. Epitopes outside the regions mutated in the B.1.351 and B.1.1.7 variants were reportedly recognized by nearly half of the unique spike-specific TCRs. The 56-69-year group was small, and its depth increase did not reach significance, likely because of low power. Because no day 14 peak-response samples were available, the repertoires could be characterized only after the peak T cell response.

About this clone itself: It has no known antigen specificity. No base qualities exist here, and no much larger clone lies one base off it.

Unmatched junction bases come to 5, with V trimmed by 7 bases and J by 4 bases. The CDR1 and CDR2 encoded by the germline V gene (reference sequence) are GTSNPN and SVGIG. From cysteine to phenylalanine, the CDR3 is 14 amino acids long. Solely the CDR3 DNA is kept, with 42 bases framed from the first base. This clonotype was obtained from an adult who received the AZD1222 COVID-19 vaccine. The sequence links TRBV30 to TRBJ2-1, with TRBD2 matching 12 junction bases. Sequenced material: peripheral blood, taken 28 days after the second AZD1222 dose. The CDR3 reads CALRLAGAYNEQFF. The DNA sequence is given as TGTGCCTTGCGACTAGCGGGAGCTTACAATGAGCAGTTCTTC.